Here is one T cell receptor beta chain with its context. The sample comes from a study of T cell changes during pregnancy in multiple sclerosis. Sequencing used immunoSEQ multiplex PCR; TCRdb keeps in-frame clones, though not all of them. The table shows over 85,000 clones, with around 91% occurring only once. In germline, CDR1 is SGHTA, CDR2 FQGNSA. The germline V and J ends were trimmed by 2 bases and 2 bases, with 12 bases remaining between them. The CDR3 consists of 15 residues. V and J are TRBV7-2 and TRBJ2-5, with D tentatively TRBD1 (6 bases). This receptor was obtained from a female donor in good health, enrolled as a control in a pregnancy study. The sample in question was peripheral blood, obtained after pregnancy. DNA of the CDR3: TGTGCCAGCAGCTTACGCCACAGGGAGCAAGAGACCCAGTACTTC. This sequence encodes CASSLRHREQETQYF.